The clone carrying this T cell receptor (beta chain) was seen a handful of times. What it recognizes is unknown. The data are from a study of blood T cells in healthy people across ages. Study summary: With template switching, about one barcoded beta molecule was captured per two T cells.

A sample-barcoded 5' primer and a J-beta primer mix were used in a second PCR of roughly 7 to 11 cycles. TCRdb reanalysed the 5' RACE reads using MiXCR and keeps one entry per CDR3 protein. The sample consists of 650,000 to 1,000,000 distinct CDR3 sequences, about 34% of them appearing once. The CDR3 spans 14 residues. The germline gives CDR1 DFQATT, CDR2 SNEGSKA (reference sequence). V was shortened by 0 bases and J by 6 bases, with 12 bases between the two germline ends. Study-level results: TCR beta diversity correlated strongly with naive T cell percentage. The study found more naive CD4+ cells and higher diversity in long-lived than aged donors.

The sample was blood. The chain recombines TRBV20-1 with TRBJ1-5; D unresolved. This receptor was taken from a man aged 18 to 35 in good health. In DNA form, the CDR3 reads TGCAGTGCTAGAGAGGGCGGGTCGGGTCAGCCCCAGCATTTT. Amino acid sequence: CSAREGGSGQPQHF.